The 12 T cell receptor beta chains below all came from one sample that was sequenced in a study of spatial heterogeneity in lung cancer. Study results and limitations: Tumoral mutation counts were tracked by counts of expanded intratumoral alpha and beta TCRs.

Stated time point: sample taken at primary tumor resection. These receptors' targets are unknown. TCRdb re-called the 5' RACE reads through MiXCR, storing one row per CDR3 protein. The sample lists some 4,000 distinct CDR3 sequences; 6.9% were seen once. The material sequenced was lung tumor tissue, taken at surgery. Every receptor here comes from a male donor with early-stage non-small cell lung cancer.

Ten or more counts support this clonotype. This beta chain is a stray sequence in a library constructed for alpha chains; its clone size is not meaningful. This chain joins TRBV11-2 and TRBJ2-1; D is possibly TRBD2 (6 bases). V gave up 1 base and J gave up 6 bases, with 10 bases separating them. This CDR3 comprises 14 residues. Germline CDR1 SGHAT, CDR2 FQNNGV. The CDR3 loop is CASSLAPGGNEQFF. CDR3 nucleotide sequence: TGTGCCAGCAGCTTAGCCCCCGGGGGCAATGAGCAGTTCTTC. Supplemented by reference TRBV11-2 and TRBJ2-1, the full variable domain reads EAGVAQSPRYKIIEKRQSVAFWCNPISGHATLYWYQQILGQGPKLLIQFQNNGVVDDSQLPKDRFSAERLKGVDSTLKIQPAKLEDSAVYLCASSLAPGGNEQFFGPGTRLTVL.

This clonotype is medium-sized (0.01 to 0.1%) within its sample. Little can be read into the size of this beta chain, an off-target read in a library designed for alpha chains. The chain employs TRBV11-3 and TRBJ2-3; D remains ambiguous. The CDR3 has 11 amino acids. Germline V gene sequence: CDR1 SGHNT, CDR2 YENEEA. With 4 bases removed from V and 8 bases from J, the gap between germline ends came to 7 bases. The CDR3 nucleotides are TGTGCCAGCAGCTCGGGCCTTACGCAGTATTTT. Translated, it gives CASSSGLTQYF.

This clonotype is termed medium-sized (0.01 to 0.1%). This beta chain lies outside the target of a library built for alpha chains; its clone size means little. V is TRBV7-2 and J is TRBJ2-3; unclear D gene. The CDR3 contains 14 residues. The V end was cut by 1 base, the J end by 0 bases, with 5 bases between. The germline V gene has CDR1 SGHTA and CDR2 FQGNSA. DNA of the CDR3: TGTGCCAGCAGCTTAGTCGGCAGCACAGATACGCAGTATTTT. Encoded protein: CASSLVGSTDTQYF.

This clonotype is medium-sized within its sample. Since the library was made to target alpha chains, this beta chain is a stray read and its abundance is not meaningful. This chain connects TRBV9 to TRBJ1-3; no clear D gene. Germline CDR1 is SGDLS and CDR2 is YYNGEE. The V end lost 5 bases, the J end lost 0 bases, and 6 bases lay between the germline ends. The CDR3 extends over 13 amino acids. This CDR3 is CASSSSSGNTIYF. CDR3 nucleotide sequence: TGTGCCAGCAGTTCAAGCTCTGGAAACACCATATATTTT. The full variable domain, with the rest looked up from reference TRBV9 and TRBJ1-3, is DSGVTQTPKHLITATGQRVTLRCSPRSGDLSVYWYQQSLDQGLQFLIQYYNGEERAKGNILERFSAQQFPDLHSELNLSSLELGDSALYFCASSSSSGNTIYFGEGSWLTVV.

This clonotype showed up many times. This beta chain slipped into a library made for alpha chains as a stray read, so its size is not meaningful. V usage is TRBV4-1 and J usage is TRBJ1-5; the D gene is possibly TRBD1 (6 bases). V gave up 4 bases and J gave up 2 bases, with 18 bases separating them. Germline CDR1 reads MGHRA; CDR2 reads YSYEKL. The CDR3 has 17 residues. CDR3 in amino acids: CASSLQQGLGGNQPQHF. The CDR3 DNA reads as TGCGCCAGCAGCCTTCAGCAGGGGCTTGGGGGCAATCAGCCCCAGCATTTT.

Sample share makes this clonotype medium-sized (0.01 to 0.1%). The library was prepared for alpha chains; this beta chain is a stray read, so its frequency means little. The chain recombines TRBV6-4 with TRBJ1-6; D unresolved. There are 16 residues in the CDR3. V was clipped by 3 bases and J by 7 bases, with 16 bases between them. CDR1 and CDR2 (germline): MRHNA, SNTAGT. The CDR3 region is CASSEEIGLRNSPLHF. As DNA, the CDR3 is TGTGCCAGCAGTGAAGAAATAGGCCTTCGAAATTCACCCCTCCACTTT.

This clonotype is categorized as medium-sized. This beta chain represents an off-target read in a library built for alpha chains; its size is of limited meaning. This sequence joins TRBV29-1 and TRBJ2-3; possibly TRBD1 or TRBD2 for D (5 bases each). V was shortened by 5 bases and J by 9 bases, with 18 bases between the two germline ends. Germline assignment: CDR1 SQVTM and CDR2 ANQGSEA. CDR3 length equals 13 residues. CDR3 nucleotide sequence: TGCAGCGTTCTTAGGGACCAGCCTGGGACGCAGTATTTT. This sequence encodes CSVLRDQPGTQYF.

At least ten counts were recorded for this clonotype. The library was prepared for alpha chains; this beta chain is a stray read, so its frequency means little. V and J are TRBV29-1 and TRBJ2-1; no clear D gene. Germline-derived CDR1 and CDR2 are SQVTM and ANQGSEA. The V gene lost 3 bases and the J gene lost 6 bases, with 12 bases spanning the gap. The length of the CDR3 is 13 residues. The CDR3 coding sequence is TGCAGCGTTGACTTTGTGGGAATCAATGAGCAGTTCTTC. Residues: CSVDFVGINEQFF.

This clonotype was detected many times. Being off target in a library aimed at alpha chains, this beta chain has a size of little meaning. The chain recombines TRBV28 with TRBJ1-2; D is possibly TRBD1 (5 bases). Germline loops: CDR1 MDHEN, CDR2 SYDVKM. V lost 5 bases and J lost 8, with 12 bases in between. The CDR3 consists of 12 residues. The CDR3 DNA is TGTGCCAGCAGTCAAAAAGGGGTCGGCTACACCTTC. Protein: CASSQKGVGYTF.

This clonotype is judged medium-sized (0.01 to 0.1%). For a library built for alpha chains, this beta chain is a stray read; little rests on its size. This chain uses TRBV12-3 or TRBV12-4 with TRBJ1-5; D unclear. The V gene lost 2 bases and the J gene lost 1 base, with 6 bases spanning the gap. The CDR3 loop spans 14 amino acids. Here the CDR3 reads CASSLTASNQPQHF. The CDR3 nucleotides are TGTGCCAGCAGTTTAACAGCCAGCAATCAGCCCCAGCATTTT.

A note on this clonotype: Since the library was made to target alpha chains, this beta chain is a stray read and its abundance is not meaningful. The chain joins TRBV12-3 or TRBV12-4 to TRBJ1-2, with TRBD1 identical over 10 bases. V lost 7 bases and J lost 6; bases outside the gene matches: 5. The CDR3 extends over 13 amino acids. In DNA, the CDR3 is TGTGCCAGCAACTTTGGGACAGGGGATGGCTACACCTTC. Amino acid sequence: CASNFGTGDGYTF.

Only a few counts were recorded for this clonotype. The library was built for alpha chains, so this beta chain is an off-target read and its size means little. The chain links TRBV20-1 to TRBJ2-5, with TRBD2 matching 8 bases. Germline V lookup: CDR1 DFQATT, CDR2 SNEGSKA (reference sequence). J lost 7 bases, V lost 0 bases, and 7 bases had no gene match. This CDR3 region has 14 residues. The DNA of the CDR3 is TGCAGTGCTAGAGACGGGAGGGCCCTCGGGACCCAGTACTTC. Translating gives CSARDGRALGTQYF.